The subject of this entry is one T cell receptor (beta chain). Which antigen it targets is not known. Germline is not matched at one junction end, which may reflect a read error. These data belong to a study of tumor and adjacent non-tumor tissue in lung cancer (dated by TCRdb to the late 2010s). Concerning the study at large: By cancer type, the cohort comprised eleven to twelve adenocarcinoma patients, a couple of squamous cell carcinoma patients and 1 small cell lung cancer patient. Sequencing produced 100 million to 150 million productive TCRbeta reads in total, an average of approximately 4.5 million reads per sample. The 15 or so patients were aged roughly 31 to 85 years, included 10 men and 5 women, and had TNM stage I to III disease. The study compared bulk TCRbeta repertoires from lung tumor tissue and matched distant non-tumor lung tissue of some 15 lung cancer patients. For each patient, one tumor sample and one normal lung sample were taken, giving some 33 paired specimens that underwent TCRbeta CDR3 sequencing. Summary of the overall study and its limitations: Neither the sequencing platform nor unique molecular identifiers are named or mentioned anywhere in the methods. Peripheral blood was not sequenced, so blood TCRbeta repertoires in these lung cancer patients were not examined. Significantly higher TCR diversity (inverse Simpson) was observed in tumor tissue than in normal lung tissue (approximately 440 vs 150, P = 0.0075, Mann-Whitney U test). Only approximately 14 patients were in the cohort, and the authors stated that larger samples and more detailed clinical data are needed. A significantly larger cumulative share of the repertoire was made up by the top 100 clones in normal lung than in tumor tissue. Younger patients had significantly higher TCR diversity, and higher tumor TCR diversity was associated with shorter overall and disease-free survival.

Its CDR3 holds 19 amino acids, cysteine through phenylalanine. Just CDR3 DNA is preserved here, 57 bases in frame from base 1. The germline V gene (reference sequence) supplies CDR1 SEHNR and CDR2 FQNEAQ. Bulk unsorted tissue served as the source for RNA extraction, and RNA quality was assessed using a NanoDrop ND-1000 and an Agilent 2100. Normal lung samples were distant non-tumor tissue taken more than 3 cm from the tumor edge. Donors were newly diagnosed lung cancer patients admitted for thoracic surgery in China between August and November 2014, without prior chemotherapy. Patients who had received previous radiotherapy or chemotherapy, or who had another concurrent cancer, were excluded from the study. Surgical tissue pieces of 1-2 cm3 were preserved in RNAlater solution and were kept at -80 degrees C until use. The library was produced with multiplex PCR. The sequencer listed for this sample is Illumina HiSeq 2500. Following protocols modified from ARM-PCR, the researchers constructed TCRbeta libraries through three rounds of nested PCR with primers (Table S4). Before sequencing, PCR products of 200-500 bp were cut from the gel and purified using the QIAquick gel extraction kit. Per the authors' processing: Reads were cleaned with Trimmomatic, merged with FLASH into complete CDR3 sequences, and assigned to V(D)J germline segments with MiTCR. Clonal diversity was calculated as the inverse Simpson's index using VDJtools. Productive reads were defined as in-frame sequences without a premature stop codon. TCRdb trimmed the raw reads at Q25, called clones with MiXCR and kept productive beta chains. Every distinct CDR3 protein forms one entry, paired with its most common genes and DNA. Here the V and J calls rest on TCRdb's processing, not on the authors' analysis. This sample has over 80,000 distinct CDR3 sequences in its table, and 80% of those were observed once. The ten largest clones take up 30% of the sample.

The chain uses TRBV7-9 and TRBJ2-3, with TRBD2 as a weak D call on 6 bases. Input material: distant non-tumor lung tissue. This clonotype was sampled from a man aged 55 to 70 with small cell lung cancer. The CDR3 reads as follows: CTSSLARPPFQRATDTQYF. The base sequence is TGTACCAGCAGCTTAGCGCGACCCCCCTTTCAGCGGGCCACAGATACGCAGTATTTT. The full variable domain, completed from the reference TRBV7-9 and TRBJ2-3 proteins outside the CDR3, reads DTGVSQNPRHKITKRGQNVTFRCDPISEHNRLYWYRQTLGQGPEFLTYFQNEAQLEKSRLLSDRFSAERPKGSFSTLEIQRTEQGDSAMYLCTSSLARPPFQRATDTQYFGPGTRLTVL.